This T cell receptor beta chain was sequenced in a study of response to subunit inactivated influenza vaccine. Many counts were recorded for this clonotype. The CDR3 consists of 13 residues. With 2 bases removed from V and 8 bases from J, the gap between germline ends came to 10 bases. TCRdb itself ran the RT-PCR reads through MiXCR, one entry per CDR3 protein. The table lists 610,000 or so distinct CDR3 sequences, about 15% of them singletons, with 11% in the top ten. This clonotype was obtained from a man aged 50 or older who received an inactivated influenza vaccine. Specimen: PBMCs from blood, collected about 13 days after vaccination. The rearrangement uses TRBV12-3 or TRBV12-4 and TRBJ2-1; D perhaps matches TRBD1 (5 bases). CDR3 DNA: TGTGCCAGCAGTTTAAGCAGGGCCCATGAGCAGTTCTTC. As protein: CASSLSRAHEQFF.